These 3 T cell receptor beta chains were all obtained from the same sample, sequenced in a study of response to subunit inactivated influenza vaccine. TCRdb ran MiXCR on the RT-PCR reads and lists one entry per CDR3 protein. The sample records roughly 180,000 distinct CDR3 sequences, around 9% being singletons. Sequences were derived from non-naive T cells sorted from PBMCs, sampled on the day of vaccination. The receptors shown here come from a man aged 45-60 years who received an inactivated influenza vaccine.

This clonotype has at least ten counts. The rearrangement links TRBV4-3 to TRBJ2-7; TRBD2 is a possible D gene (5 bases). This CDR3 contains 16 residues. From germline, CDR1 is LGHNA and CDR2 YSLEER. Between the trimmed V and J ends, which lost 0 bases and 0 bases, there was a span of 12 bases. The CDR3 nucleotides read TGCGCCAGCAGCCAAGATTACAGCGGAATCTCCTACGAGCAGTACTTC. Translating gives CASSQDYSGISYEQYF.

In its sample, this clonotype was seen a few times. The gene calls are TRBV28 and TRBJ2-2, with 13 nucleotides matching TRBD2. The CDR3 consists of 17 residues. The V and J ends lost 5 bases and 3 bases, in that order; junction bases with no gene match: 6. Germline V gene data show CDR1 as MDHEN and CDR2 as SYDVKM. The CDR3 DNA reads as TGTGCCAGCAGTCCATGGACTAGCGGGAGCTACACCGGGGAGCTGTTTTTT. Its protein is CASSPWTSGSYTGELFF.

This clonotype has at least ten counts. The chain links TRBV28 to TRBJ2-6, with TRBD1 as a possible D gene (6 bases). From germline, CDR1 is MDHEN and CDR2 SYDVKM. The ends were cut back, 5 bases at V and 0 bases at J, with 17 bases in the middle. The CDR3 has 18 residues. The CDR3 DNA follows: TGTGCCAGCAGTCTCATGGGACACTATACCTCTGGGGCCAACGTCCTGACTTTC. This gives the protein CASSLMGHYTSGANVLTF.